Each of the 11 T cell receptor beta chains below was sequenced from the same sample in a study of CD8 T cells in ankylosing spondylitis. TCRdb re-called the 5' RACE reads with MiXCR, one entry per CDR3 protein. This table has some 290,000 distinct CDR3 sequences, around 20% appearing once. The sample consisted of blood, either unsorted or a sorted T cell fraction (not recorded which). The receptor set was obtained from a male donor with ankylosing spondylitis or in good health (not recorded which).

This chain links TRBV10-3 with TRBJ2-6, with a weak D call TRBD1 (5 bases). The ends were cut back, 3 bases at V and 0 bases at J, with 9 bases in the middle. The CDR3 covers 16 residues. Germline CDR1 is ENHRY and CDR2 is SYGVKD. The chain's CDR3 is CAISDTGNSGANVLTF. In DNA form, the CDR3 reads TGTGCCATCAGTGATACAGGAAACTCTGGGGCCAACGTCCTGACTTTC.

The rearrangement joins TRBV19 to TRBJ2-3; D is ambiguous. Trimming left V 0 bases short and J 2 bases short, with 12 bases between. The CDR3 is made up of 16 amino acids. In germline, CDR1 is LNHDA, CDR2 SQIVND (reference sequence). The CDR3 DNA reads TGTGCCAGTAGTATAGAATGGGGAAGAATCACAGATACGCAGTATTTT. Translation: CASSIEWGRITDTQYF.

V gene TRBV3-1 combines with J gene TRBJ1-4; possibly TRBD1 for D (6 bases). V was cut by 3 bases and J by 1 base, with 6 bases left in between. CDR3 length: 14 amino acids. The V gene's germline CDR1 is LGHDT and CDR2 YNNKEL (reference sequence). The CDR3 sequence is CASSQDRTNEKLFF. CDR3 coding DNA: TGTGCCAGCAGCCAGGACAGAACTAATGAAAAACTGTTTTTT.

This clonotype was seen a handful of times. The chain is built from TRBV28 and TRBJ2-1, with 9 nucleotides matching TRBD2. CDR3 length: 12 amino acids. The V and J ends lost 6 bases and 9 bases, in that order; junction bases with no gene match: 3. The V gene's germline CDR1 is MDHEN and CDR2 SYDVKM. The CDR3 loop reads CASRLAGAEQFF. For the CDR3, the DNA is TGTGCCAGCAGGTTAGCGGGAGCTGAGCAGTTCTTC.

The chain couples TRBV28 to TRBJ1-2; D is uncertain. Per germline, CDR1 MDHEN and CDR2 SYDVKM. The length of the CDR3 is 16 residues. Trimming left V 2 bases short and J 4 bases short, with 17 bases between. CDR3 loop: CASSLEAGRLVYGYTF. In nucleotides, the CDR3 is TGTGCCAGCAGTTTAGAGGCGGGGAGGCTTGTCTATGGCTACACCTTC.

A few counts support this clonotype. The V and J genes are TRBV11-2 and TRBJ2-5, with a tentative D call TRBD1 (6 bases). V was clipped by 1 base and J by 1 base, with 10 bases between them. Germline V CDR1 and CDR2: SGHAT, FQNNGV. The CDR3 runs 15 residues. The CDR3 is CASSLGTGPQETQYF. The CDR3 DNA reads as TGTGCCAGCAGCTTAGGAACAGGGCCCCAAGAGACCCAGTACTTC.

This clonotype was seen more than once but under ten times. The rearrangement uses TRBV3-1 and TRBJ1-5; D perhaps matches TRBD1 (5 bases). This CDR3 has 14 residues. V shed 4 bases and J shed 8 bases, with 15 bases lying between them. The germline V gene has CDR1 LGHDT and CDR2 YNNKEL (reference sequence). The CDR3 spells CASSRGGGVEPQHF. The CDR3, as DNA: TGTGCCAGCAGCCGAGGCGGGGGAGTGGAGCCCCAGCATTTT. The whole variable domain, remainder taken from reference TRBV3-1 and TRBJ1-5, is DTAVSQTPKYLVTQMGNDKSIKCEQNLGHDTMYWYKQDSKKFLKIMFSYNNKELIINETVPNRFSPKSPDKAHLNLHINSLELGDSAVYFCASSRGGGVEPQHFGDGTRLSIL.

This clonotype was observed at least ten times. The chain links TRBV20-1 to TRBJ1-2; a possible D gene is TRBD1 (5 bases). Between the trimmed V and J ends, which lost 7 bases and 5 bases, there was a span of 17 bases. The CDR3 covers 13 residues. Per the germline V gene, CDR1 is DFQATT and CDR2 is SNEGSKA (reference sequence). The CDR3 sequence: CSVSTGTDYGYTF. The CDR3 nucleotides read TGCAGTGTCTCTACCGGGACGGATTATGGCTACACCTTC.

This clonotype has a handful of counts. The V call is TRBV10-3, the J call TRBJ2-1; D not certain. Looked up from germline, CDR1 is ENHRY and CDR2 is SYGVKD. The V end was cut by 8 bases, the J end by 0 bases, with 8 bases between. The CDR3 spans 13 residues. The CDR3 reads CAIFQDSYNEQFF. CDR3 DNA: TGTGCCATCTTCCAGGACTCCTACAATGAGCAGTTCTTC.

This clonotype was recorded many times. The rearrangement joins TRBV20-1 to TRBJ2-1; no firm D call. CDR1 DFQATT and CDR2 SNEGSKA come from the germline V gene (reference sequence). CDR3 length: 13 residues. The germline V and J ends were trimmed by 2 bases and 4 bases, with 9 bases remaining between them. The CDR3 reads CSARLRIYNEQFF. The CDR3 DNA is TGCAGTGCTAGATTGCGGATTTACAATGAGCAGTTCTTC.

V is TRBV28 and J is TRBJ1-5, with D possibly being TRBD1 (5 bases). The CDR3 runs to 14 residues. V lost 1 base and J 5 bases, leaving 9 bases between the germline ends. CDR1 is MDHEN and CDR2 is SYDVKM in the germline V gene. CDR3 sequence: CASSLSGLHQPQHF. The CDR3 DNA is TGTGCCAGCAGTTTATCAGGGTTGCATCAGCCCCAGCATTTT. Drawing the rest from reference TRBV28 and TRBJ1-5, the complete variable domain is DVKVTQSSRYLVKRTGEKVFLECVQDMDHENMFWYRQDPGLGLRLIYFSYDVKMKEKGDIPEGYSVSREKKERFSLILESASTNQTSMYLCASSLSGLHQPQHFGDGTRLSIL.